This entry is about one TCR beta chain. Its specificity is not known. This record comes from a study of T cell responses to AZD1222 COVID-19 vaccine. Study results and limitations: Unmutated variant regions reportedly attract nearly half of all spike-specific TCRs. CD4 TCRs associated with vaccination spanned spike, dominating at 160-218 and 743-854.

TCRdb keeps only in-frame clones here, not all; method: immunoSEQ multiplex PCR. The sample contains 97,000 or so clones, approximately 89% of which appear only once. The sequenced sample was peripheral blood, obtained 28 days after the second AZD1222 dose. The receptor comes from an adult who received the AZD1222 COVID-19 vaccine.

CDR3 coding DNA: TGCGCCAGCAGCTTTGGGGGCCCCTACAATGAGCAGTTCTTC. Residues: CASSFGGPYNEQFF. The chain recombines TRBV5-1 with TRBJ2-1; possible D gene TRBD1, 6 bases. Deletions cut 2 bases from V and 2 bases from J, with 8 bases between. The CDR3 runs 14 residues. CDR1 SGHRS and CDR2 YFSETQ come from the germline V gene.